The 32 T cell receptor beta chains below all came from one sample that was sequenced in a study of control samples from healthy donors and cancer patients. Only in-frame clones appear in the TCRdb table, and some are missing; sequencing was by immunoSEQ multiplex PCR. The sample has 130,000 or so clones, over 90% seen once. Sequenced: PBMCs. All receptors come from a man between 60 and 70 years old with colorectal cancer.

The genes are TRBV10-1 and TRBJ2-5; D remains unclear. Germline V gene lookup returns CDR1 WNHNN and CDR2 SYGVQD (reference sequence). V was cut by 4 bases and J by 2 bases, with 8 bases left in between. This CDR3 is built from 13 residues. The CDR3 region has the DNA TGCGCCAGCAGTGGACAACTACAAGAGACCCAGTACTTC. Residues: CASSGQLQETQYF.

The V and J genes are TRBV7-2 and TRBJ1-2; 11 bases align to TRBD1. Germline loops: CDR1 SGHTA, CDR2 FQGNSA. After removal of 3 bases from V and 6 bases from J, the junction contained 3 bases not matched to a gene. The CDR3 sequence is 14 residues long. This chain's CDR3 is CASSFGQGAHGYTF. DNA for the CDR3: TGTGCCAGCAGCTTTGGACAGGGGGCGCATGGCTACACCTTC.

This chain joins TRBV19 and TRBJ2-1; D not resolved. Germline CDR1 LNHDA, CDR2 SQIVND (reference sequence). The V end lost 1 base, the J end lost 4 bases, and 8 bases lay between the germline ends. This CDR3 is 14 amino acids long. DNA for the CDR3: TGTGCCAGTAGTATAGCAGGCAGTTACAATGAGCAGTTCTTC. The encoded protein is CASSIAGSYNEQFF.

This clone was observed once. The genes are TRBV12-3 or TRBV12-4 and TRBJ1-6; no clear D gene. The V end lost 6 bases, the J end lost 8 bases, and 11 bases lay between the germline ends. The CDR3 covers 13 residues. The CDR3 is CASRPSADSPLHF. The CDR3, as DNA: TGTGCCAGCAGGCCCAGCGCGGATTCACCCCTCCACTTT.

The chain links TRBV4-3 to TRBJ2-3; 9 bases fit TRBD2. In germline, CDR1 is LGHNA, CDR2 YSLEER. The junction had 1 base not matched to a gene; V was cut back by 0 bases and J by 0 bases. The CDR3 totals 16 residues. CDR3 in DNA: TGCGCCAGCAGCCAAGATCTAGCGGGGAGCACAGATACGCAGTATTTT. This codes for CASSQDLAGSTDTQYF.

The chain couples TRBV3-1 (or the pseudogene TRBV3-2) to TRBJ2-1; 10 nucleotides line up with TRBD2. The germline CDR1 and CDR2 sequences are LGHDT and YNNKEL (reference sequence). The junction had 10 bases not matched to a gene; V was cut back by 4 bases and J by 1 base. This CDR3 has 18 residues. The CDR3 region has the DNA TGTGCCAGCAGCCCCCCAAGCGGGGGGGCCTGGTCCTACAATGAGCAGTTCTTC. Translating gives CASSPPSGGAWSYNEQFF.

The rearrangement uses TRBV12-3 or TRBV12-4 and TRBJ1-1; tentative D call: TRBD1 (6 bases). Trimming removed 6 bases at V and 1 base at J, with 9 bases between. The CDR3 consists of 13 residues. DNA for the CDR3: TGTGCCAGCAGAGACAGGCCGAACACTGAAGCTTTCTTT. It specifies CASRDRPNTEAFF.

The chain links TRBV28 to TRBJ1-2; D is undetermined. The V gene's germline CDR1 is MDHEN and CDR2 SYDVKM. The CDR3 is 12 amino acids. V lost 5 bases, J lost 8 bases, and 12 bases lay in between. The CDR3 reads CASSLGSGGYTF. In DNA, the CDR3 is TGTGCCAGCAGTCTTGGAAGCGGCGGCTACACCTTC.

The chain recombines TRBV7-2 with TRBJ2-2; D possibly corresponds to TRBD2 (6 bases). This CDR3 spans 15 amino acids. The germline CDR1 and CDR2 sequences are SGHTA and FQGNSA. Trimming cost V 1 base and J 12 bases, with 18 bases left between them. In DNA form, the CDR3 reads TGTGCCAGCAGCTTAGGGGGGGTGCTAACGCCCAAGCTGTTTTTT. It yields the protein CASSLGGVLTPKLFF.

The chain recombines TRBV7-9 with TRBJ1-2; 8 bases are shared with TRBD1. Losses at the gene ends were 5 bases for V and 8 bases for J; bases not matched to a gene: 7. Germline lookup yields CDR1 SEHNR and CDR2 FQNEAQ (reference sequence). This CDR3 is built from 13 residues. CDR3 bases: TGTGCCAGCAGCCAGGACAGGGTAGAGGGCTACACCTTC. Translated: CASSQDRVEGYTF.

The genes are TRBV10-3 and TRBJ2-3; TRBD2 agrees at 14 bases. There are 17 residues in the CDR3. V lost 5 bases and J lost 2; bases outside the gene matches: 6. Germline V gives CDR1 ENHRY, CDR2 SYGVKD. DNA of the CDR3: TGTGCCATCAGTTTTAAGACTAGCGGGGGGGCCACAGATACGCAGTATTTT. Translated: CAISFKTSGGATDTQYF.

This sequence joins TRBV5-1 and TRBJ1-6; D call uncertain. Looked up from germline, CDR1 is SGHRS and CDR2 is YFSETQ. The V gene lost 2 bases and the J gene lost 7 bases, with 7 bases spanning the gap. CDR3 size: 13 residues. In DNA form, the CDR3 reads TGCGCCAGCAGCTTAGAGCCCAATTCACCCCTCCACTTT. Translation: CASSLEPNSPLHF.

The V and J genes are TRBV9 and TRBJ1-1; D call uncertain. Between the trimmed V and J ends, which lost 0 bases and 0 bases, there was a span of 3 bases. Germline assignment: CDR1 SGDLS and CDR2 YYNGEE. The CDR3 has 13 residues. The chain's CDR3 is CASSVAVNTEAFF. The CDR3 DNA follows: TGTGCCAGCAGCGTAGCAGTGAACACTGAAGCTTTCTTT.

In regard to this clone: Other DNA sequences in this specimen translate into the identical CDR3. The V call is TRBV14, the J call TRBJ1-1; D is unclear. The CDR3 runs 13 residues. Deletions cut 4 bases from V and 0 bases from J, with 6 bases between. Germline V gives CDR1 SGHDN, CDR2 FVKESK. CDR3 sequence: CASSRLMNTEAFF. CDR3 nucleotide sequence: TGTGCCAGCAGCCGCCTCATGAACACTGAAGCTTTCTTT. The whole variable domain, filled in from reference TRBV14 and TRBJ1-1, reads EAGVTQFPSHSVIEKGQTVTLRCDPISGHDNLYWYRRVMGKEIKFLLHFVKESKQDESGMPNNRFLAERTGGTYSTLKVQPAELEDSGVYFCASSRLMNTEAFFGQGTRLTVV.

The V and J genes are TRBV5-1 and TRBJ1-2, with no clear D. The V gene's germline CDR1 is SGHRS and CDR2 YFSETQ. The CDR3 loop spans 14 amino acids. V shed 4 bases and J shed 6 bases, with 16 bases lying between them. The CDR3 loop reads CASSPSGEVHGYTF. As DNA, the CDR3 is TGCGCCAGCAGCCCGTCGGGCGAGGTCCATGGCTACACCTTC.

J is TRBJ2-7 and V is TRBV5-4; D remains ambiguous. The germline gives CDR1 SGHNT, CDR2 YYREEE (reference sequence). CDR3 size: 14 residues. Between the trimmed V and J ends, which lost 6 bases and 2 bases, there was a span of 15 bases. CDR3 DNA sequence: TGTGCCAGCACCGACACGGAGAGCACCTACGAGCAGTACTTC. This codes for CASTDTESTYEQYF. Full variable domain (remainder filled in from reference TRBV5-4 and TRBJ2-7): ETGVTQSPTHLIKTRGQQVTLRCSSQSGHNTVSWYQQALGQGPQFIFQYYREEENGRGNFPPRFSGLQFPNYSSELNVNALELDDSALYLCASTDTESTYEQYFGPGTRLTVT.

CDR3 DNA sequence: TGTGCCAGTAGTACCCCGGACAGAAACATTCAGTACTTC. It codes for CASSTPDRNIQYF. The chain couples TRBV19 to TRBJ2-4; perhaps TRBD1 as D (6 bases). V lost 4 bases and J 6 bases, leaving 10 bases between the germline ends. From germline, CDR1 is LNHDA and CDR2 SQIVND (reference sequence). CDR3 length: 13 amino acids.

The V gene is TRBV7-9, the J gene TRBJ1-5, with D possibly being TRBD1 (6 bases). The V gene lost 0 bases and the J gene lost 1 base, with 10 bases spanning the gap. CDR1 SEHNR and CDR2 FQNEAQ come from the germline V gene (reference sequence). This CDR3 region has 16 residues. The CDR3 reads CASSLAGGRSNQPQHF. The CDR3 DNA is TGTGCCAGCAGCTTAGCAGGGGGAAGAAGCAATCAGCCCCAGCATTTT.

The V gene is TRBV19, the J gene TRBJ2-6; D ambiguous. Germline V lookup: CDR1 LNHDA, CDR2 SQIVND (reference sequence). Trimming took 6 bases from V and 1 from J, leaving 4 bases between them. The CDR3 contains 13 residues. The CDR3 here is CASSPSGANVLTF. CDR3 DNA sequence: TGTGCCAGTAGCCCGTCTGGGGCCAACGTCCTGACTTTC.

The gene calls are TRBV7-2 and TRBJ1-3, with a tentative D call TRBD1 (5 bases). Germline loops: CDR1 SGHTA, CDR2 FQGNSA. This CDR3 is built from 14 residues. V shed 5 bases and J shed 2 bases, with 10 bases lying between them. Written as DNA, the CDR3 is TGTGCCAGCAGCCCGACAGTAGCTGGAAACACCATATATTTT. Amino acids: CASSPTVAGNTIYF.

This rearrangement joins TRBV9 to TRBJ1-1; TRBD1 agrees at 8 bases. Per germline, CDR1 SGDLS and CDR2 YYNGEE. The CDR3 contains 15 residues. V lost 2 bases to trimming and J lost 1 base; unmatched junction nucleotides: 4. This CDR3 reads CASSVPTGGNTEAFF. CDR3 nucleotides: TGTGCCAGCAGCGTCCCTACAGGGGGGAACACTGAAGCTTTCTTT.

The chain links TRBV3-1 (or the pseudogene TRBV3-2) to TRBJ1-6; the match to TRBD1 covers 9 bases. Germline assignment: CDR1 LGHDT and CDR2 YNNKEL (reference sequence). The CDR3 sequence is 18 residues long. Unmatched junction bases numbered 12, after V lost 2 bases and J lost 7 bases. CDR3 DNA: TGTGCCAGCAGCCAAAACGGGACAGGGACGAGTTGGAATTCACCCCTCCACTTT. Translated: CASSQNGTGTSWNSPLHF.

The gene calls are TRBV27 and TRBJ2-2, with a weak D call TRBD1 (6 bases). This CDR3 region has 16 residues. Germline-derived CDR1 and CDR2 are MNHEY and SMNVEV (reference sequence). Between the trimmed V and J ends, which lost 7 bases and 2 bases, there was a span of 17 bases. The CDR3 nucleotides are TGTGCCAGCACAAAGGGGGACCGATTTAACACCGGGGAGCTGTTTTTT. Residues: CASTKGDRFNTGELFF.

The CDR3 sequence: CASSALAGSYNEQFF. The CDR3 nucleotides are TGTGCCAGCAGCGCCTTAGCGGGGTCCTACAATGAGCAGTTCTTC. The chain links TRBV9 to TRBJ2-1, with 8 bases identical to TRBD2. Germline V gives CDR1 SGDLS, CDR2 YYNGEE. The CDR3 runs 15 residues. Losses at the gene ends were 3 bases for V and 1 base for J; bases not matched to a gene: 3.

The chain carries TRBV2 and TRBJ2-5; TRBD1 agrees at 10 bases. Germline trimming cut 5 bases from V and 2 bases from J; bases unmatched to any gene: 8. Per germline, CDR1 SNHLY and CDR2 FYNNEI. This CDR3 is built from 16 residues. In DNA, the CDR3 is TGTGCCAGCAGTCCAACCTGGGGACAGGGGCAAGAGACCCAGTACTTC. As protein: CASSPTWGQGQETQYF.

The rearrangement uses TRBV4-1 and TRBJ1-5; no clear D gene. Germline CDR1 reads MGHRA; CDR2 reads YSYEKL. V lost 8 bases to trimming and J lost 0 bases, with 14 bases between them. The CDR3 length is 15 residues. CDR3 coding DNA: TGCGCCAGCTCCCGTTCGGGGTATAGCAATCAGCCCCAGCATTTT. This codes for CASSRSGYSNQPQHF.

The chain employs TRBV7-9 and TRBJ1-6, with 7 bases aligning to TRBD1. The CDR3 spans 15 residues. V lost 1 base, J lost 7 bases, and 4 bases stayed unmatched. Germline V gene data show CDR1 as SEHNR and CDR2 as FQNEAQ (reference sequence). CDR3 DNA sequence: TGTGCCAGCAGCTTAGGAGGGACAGCGAATTCACCCCTCCACTTT. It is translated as CASSLGGTANSPLHF.

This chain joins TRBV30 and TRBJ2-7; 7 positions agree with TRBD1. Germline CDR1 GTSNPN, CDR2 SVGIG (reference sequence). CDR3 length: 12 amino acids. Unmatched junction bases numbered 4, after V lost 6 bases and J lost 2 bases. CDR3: CACTTGAYEQYF. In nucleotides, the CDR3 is TGTGCCTGTACTACAGGGGCCTACGAGCAGTACTTC.

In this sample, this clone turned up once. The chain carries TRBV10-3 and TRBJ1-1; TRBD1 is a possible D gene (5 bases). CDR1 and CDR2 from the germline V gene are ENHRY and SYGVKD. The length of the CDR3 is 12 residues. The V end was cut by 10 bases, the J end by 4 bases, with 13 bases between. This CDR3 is CATGVTGTEAFF. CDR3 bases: TGTGCCACGGGGGTTACCGGCACTGAAGCTTTCTTT.

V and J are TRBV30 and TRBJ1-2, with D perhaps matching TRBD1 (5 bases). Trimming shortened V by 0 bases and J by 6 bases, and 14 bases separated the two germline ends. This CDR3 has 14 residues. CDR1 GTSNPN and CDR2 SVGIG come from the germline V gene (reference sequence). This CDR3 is CAWSVPGQGHGYTF. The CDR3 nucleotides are TGTGCCTGGAGTGTACCGGGCCAGGGCCATGGCTACACCTTC.

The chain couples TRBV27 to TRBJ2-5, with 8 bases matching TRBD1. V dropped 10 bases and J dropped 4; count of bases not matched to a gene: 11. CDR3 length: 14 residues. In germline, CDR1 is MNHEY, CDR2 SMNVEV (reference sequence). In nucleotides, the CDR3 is TGTGCCACCCGCCAGGACAGGGTCCCAGAGACCCAGTACTTC. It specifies CATRQDRVPETQYF.

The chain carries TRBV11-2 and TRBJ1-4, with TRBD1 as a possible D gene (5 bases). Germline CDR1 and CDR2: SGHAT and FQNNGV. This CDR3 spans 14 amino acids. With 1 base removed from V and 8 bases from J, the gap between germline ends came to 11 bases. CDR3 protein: CASSLGGRTEKLFF. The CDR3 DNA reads TGTGCCAGCAGCTTAGGGGGGAGGACGGAAAAACTGTTTTTT.